The present T cell receptor beta chain was sequenced within a study of Ad26.COV2.S vaccination and SARS-CoV-2 variants. Between the trimmed V and J ends, which lost 11 bases and 4 bases, there was a span of 17 bases. The CDR3 runs to 13 residues. Germline CDR1 and CDR2: SGHTA and FQGNSA. Described treatment: approximately 18 received Ad26.COV2.S at low or high dose, single or two shots; 5 received placebo; per-sample allocation not given. After the first vaccine or placebo injection, samples were drawn on day 63. Libraries were prepared by immunoSEQ multiplex PCR; TCRdb keeps only in-frame clonotypes and omits some of them. The sample includes roughly 700,000 clones, more than 80% of them seen just once.

The sequencing used peripheral blood, collected in a trial of Ad26.COV2.S vaccine versus placebo. This sequence originates from a person aged 18 to 59 who received the Ad26.COV2.S COVID-19 vaccine or a placebo. This chain connects TRBV7-2 to TRBJ1-2, with D possibly TRBD1 on 5 matching bases. The DNA for the CDR3 is TGTGCCGGAGGGAAGTCGGGGGGCTATGGCTACACCTTC. Its protein is CAGGKSGGYGYTF.